This T cell receptor (beta chain) originates from a study of graft-versus-host responses after intestinal transplantation. Repertoires were generated with immunoSEQ multiplex PCR, while TCRdb's copy carries only in-frame clones and drops some. This repertoire shows about 66,000 clones, 90% found once; its top ten account for approximately 1.3%. The ends lost 2 bases at V and 0 bases at J; junction bases unmatched: 7. Germline V gene lookup returns CDR1 LNHDA and CDR2 SQIVND (reference sequence). The CDR3 is 18 amino acids. In the case of this clone: What it recognizes is unknown.

The receptor's source is a human donor who received an intestinal transplant. The V gene is TRBV19, the J gene TRBJ2-6, with 7 bases aligning to TRBD2. The sequences come from unstimulated CD8+ T cells sorted from spleen or lymph node cells, collected before intestinal transplant. The CDR3 nucleotides are TGTGCCAGTAGTATAACTGGGGGGGACCTCTCTGGGGCCAACGTCCTGACTTTC. It specifies CASSITGGDLSGANVLTF.